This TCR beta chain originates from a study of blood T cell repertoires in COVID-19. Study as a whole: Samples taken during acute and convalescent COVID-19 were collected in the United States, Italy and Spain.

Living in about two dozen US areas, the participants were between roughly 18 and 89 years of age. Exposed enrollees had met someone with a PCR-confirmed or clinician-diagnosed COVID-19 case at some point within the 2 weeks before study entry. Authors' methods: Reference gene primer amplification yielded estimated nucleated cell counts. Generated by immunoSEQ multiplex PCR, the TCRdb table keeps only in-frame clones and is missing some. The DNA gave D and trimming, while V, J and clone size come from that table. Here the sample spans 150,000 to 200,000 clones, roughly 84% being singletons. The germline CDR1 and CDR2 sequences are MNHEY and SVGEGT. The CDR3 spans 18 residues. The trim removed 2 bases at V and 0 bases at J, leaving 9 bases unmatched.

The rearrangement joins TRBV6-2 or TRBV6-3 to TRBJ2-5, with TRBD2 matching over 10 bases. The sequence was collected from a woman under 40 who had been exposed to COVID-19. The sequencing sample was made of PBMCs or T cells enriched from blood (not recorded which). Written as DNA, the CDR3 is TGTGCCAGCAGTTACATGTCGGGGCTAGCGGGGGACCAAGAGACCCAGTACTTC. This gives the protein CASSYMSGLAGDQETQYF.